This T cell receptor (beta chain) was sequenced during a study of early T cells in non-severe SARS-CoV-2 infection. TCRdb recomputed calls from the 5' RACE reads with MiXCR, one row per CDR3 protein. The profile shows some 82,000 distinct CDR3 sequences, over 5% of them singletons. This clonotype was found many times. V was pared by 5 bases and J by 4 bases, with 18 bases between. From germline, CDR1 is LNHDA and CDR2 SQIVND (reference sequence). This CDR3 has 16 amino acids. The source of this sequence is an adult who was a healthcare worker with PCR-confirmed SARS-CoV-2 infection or an uninfected control (not recorded which). This chain joins TRBV19 and TRBJ1-5; a possible D gene is TRBD1 (5 bases). The sequenced sample consisted of whole blood. This CDR3 reads CASSAALVGGNQPQHF. The CDR3 coding sequence is TGTGCCAGTAGTGCGGCCCTGGTCGGGGGTAATCAGCCCCAGCATTTT.